The 20 T cell receptor beta chains listed next were all sequenced from one sample in a study of breast tumors, draining lymph nodes, adjacent tissues. Each CDR3 protein is one row after TCRdb ran MiXCR on the multiplex PCR reads. The profile shows tens of thousands of distinct CDR3 sequences, roughly 39% of them singletons. Sequencing was performed on breast tumor tissue. These receptors were obtained from a female donor with breast cancer. Some clones in this sample may be carry-over from other donors' samples.

In the case of this clonotype: The germline gene is not matched at one end of the junction; a read error may be the cause. The chain has TRBV7-2 and TRBJ2-3; 12 positions agree with TRBD2. This CDR3 contains 17 residues. CDR1 is SGHTA and CDR2 is FQGNSA in the germline V gene. The CDR3 DNA follows: TGTGCCAGCAGCTCAATCCTCCTAGCGGGAGGGGCAGATCCGCAGTATTTT. This encodes CASSSILLAGGADPQYF. Together with reference TRBV7-2 and TRBJ2-3, the CDR3 gives the full variable domain: GAGVSQSPSNKVTEKGKDVELRCDPISGHTALYWYRQSLGQGLEFLIYFQGNSAPDKSGLPSDRFSAERTGGSVSTLTIQRTQQEDSAVYLCASSSILLAGGADPQYFGPGTRLTVL.

The chain couples TRBV11-2 to TRBJ1-4; D remains unclear. Trimming left V 1 base short and J 7 bases short, with 4 bases between. Germline CDR1 is SGHAT and CDR2 is FQNNGV. The CDR3 has 12 amino acids. The CDR3 protein is CASSLAGEKLFF. CDR3 in DNA: TGTGCCAGCAGCTTAGCCGGTGAAAAACTGTTTTTT. Full variable domain (rest looked up from reference TRBV11-2 and TRBJ1-4): EAGVAQSPRYKIIEKRQSVAFWCNPISGHATLYWYQQILGQGPKLLIQFQNNGVVDDSQLPKDRFSAERLKGVDSTLKIQPAKLEDSAVYLCASSLAGEKLFFGSGTQLSVL.

This clonotype has ten or more counts. The chain employs TRBV7-9 and TRBJ2-7, with D possibly called TRBD1 or TRBD2 (6 bases each). The CDR3 length is 18 residues. V lost 1 base, J lost 4 bases, and 23 bases lay in between. Germline CDR1 SEHNR, CDR2 FQNEAQ (reference sequence). The CDR3 here is CASSLVGEGRGLLYEQYF. The CDR3 region has the DNA TGTGCCAGCAGCTTAGTTGGGGAAGGCAGGGGACTGTTGTACGAGCAGTACTTC.

The J gene is TRBJ2-7, the V gene TRBV5-8; D possibly corresponds to TRBD1 (5 bases). CDR1 and CDR2 from the germline V gene are SGHTS and YDEGEE. The V gene lost 0 bases and the J gene lost 1 base, with 8 bases spanning the gap. This CDR3 has 14 amino acids. In DNA form, the CDR3 reads TGTGCCAGCAGCTTGGGGGGCTTTTCCTACGAGCAGTACTTC. Residues: CASSLGGFSYEQYF.

In its sample, this clonotype was seen many times. The genes are TRBV4-3 and TRBJ1-2; TRBD1 aligns across 7 bases. Germline-derived CDR1 and CDR2 are LGHNA and YSLEER. After removal of 3 bases from V and 2 bases from J, the junction contained 3 bases not matched to a gene. The CDR3 loop spans 14 amino acids. The CDR3 DNA sequence: TGCGCCAGCAGCCACCCGGGACAGAACTATGGCTACACCTTC. Encoded protein: CASSHPGQNYGYTF.

CDR3 residues: CAISDGTGMGPQYF. The CDR3 DNA reads as TGTGCCATCAGTGACGGGACAGGGATGGGGCCCCAGTACTTC. V usage is TRBV10-3 and J usage is TRBJ2-5; 9 nucleotides align to TRBD1. This CDR3 region has 14 residues. Germline CDR1 and CDR2: ENHRY and SYGVKD. After removal of 3 bases from V and 9 bases from J, the junction contained 8 bases not matched to a gene.

This clonotype was detected ten times or more. J is TRBJ2-1 and V is TRBV30; 11 nucleotides align to TRBD2. CDR1 is GTSNPN, CDR2 SVGIG, per germline (reference sequence). J was trimmed by 15 bases and V by 3 bases; bases with no gene match: 7. The CDR3 runs 12 residues. The CDR3 sequence is CAWRAGLAGLFF. For the CDR3, the DNA is TGTGCCTGGAGAGCCGGACTAGCGGGCTTGTTCTTC.

The table lists this clonotype with a count of one. The chain joins TRBV11-2 to TRBJ2-7; D is perhaps TRBD2 (6 bases). Trimming left V 4 bases short and J 0 bases short, with 13 bases between. The germline gives CDR1 SGHAT, CDR2 FQNNGV. CDR3 length equals 15 residues. CDR3 DNA sequence: TGTGCCAGCAGCTACGGCGGGGCGAGCTCCTACGAGCAGTACTTC. Translating it yields CASSYGGASSYEQYF.

Turning to this clonotype: A read error is possible here, since a much larger clone lies one base away. The chain couples TRBV19 to TRBJ2-1; 13 nucleotides align to TRBD2. Germline lookup yields CDR1 LNHDA and CDR2 SQIVND (reference sequence). This CDR3 is built from 17 residues. The CDR3 loop reads CASSSSPTSGRRNEQSF. For the CDR3, the DNA is TGTGCCAGTAGTTCATCCCCGACTAGCGGGAGGAGGAATGAGCAGTCCTTC.

At least ten counts were recorded for this clonotype. V usage is TRBV6-2 or TRBV6-3 and J usage is TRBJ1-5; 8 bases match TRBD1. Germline trimming cut 7 bases from V and 2 bases from J; bases unmatched to any gene: 10. The CDR3 spans 16 residues. The germline CDR1 and CDR2 sequences are MNHEY and SVGEGT. As DNA, the CDR3 is TGTGCCAGCAACCGAAGAGGACAGGGAGGCAATCAGCCCCAGCATTTT. Its protein is CASNRRGQGGNQPQHF.

This clonotype was observed once. Without the conserved terminal phenylalanine or tryptophan, this CDR3 likely stems from a read error. The limits of the CDR3 on the DNA are not certain, so only TCRdb's listed CDR3 is given. The V call is TRBV7-2, the J call TRBJ1-5. In germline, CDR1 is SGHTA, CDR2 FQGNSA. The CDR3 contains 15 residues when both ends are counted. CDR3 sequence: CASSLLFSNNQPQNV.

V gene TRBV28 combines with J gene TRBJ2-1; D is ambiguous. Between the trimmed V and J ends, which lost 10 bases and 4 bases, there was a span of 5 bases. The germline gives CDR1 MDHEN, CDR2 SYDVKM. The CDR3 is 10 residues long. This chain's CDR3 is CATDYNEQFF. In nucleotides, the CDR3 is TGTGCCACCGATTACAATGAGCAGTTCTTC.

This clonotype showed up many times. The CDR3 region has the DNA TGTGCCAGCAGCCCGCGGAGAAGTACGCAAGAGACCCAGTACTTC. Protein: CASSPRRSTQETQYF. V gene TRBV7-2 combines with J gene TRBJ2-5; no definite D call. In germline, CDR1 is SGHTA, CDR2 FQGNSA. The CDR3 contains 15 residues. The ends were cut back, 5 bases at V and 2 bases at J, with 15 bases in the middle.

The sample holds many counts of this clonotype. V gene TRBV18 combines with J gene TRBJ1-2, with TRBD1 as a possible D gene (6 bases). CDR1 is KGHSH and CDR2 is LQKENI in the germline V gene. The CDR3 runs to 15 residues. Trimming removed 2 bases from V and 3 bases from J, with 13 bases in between. The CDR3 nucleotides read TGTGCCAGCTCACCAGAGAAAGGGGGGTACTATGGCTACACCTTC. Its protein is CASSPEKGGYYGYTF.

This clonotype was detected once. The chain recombines TRBV7-2 with TRBJ2-5; D gene ambiguous. Germline CDR1 reads SGHTA; CDR2 reads FQGNSA. V lost 1 base, J lost 2 bases, and 8 bases lay in between. The CDR3 extends over 14 amino acids. The CDR3 here is CASSLGNNQETQYF. The CDR3 nucleotides are TGTGCCAGCAGCTTAGGGAACAATCAAGAGACCCAGTACTTC.

This clonotype has at least ten counts. This chain joins TRBV24-1 and TRBJ2-2, with D unclear. V was shortened by 10 bases and J by 4 bases, with 12 bases between the two germline ends. This CDR3 has 13 amino acids. Germline-derived CDR1 and CDR2 are KGHDR and SFDVKD. The CDR3 spells CATSTDFTGELFF. The CDR3 region has the DNA TGTGCCACAAGTACAGATTTCACCGGGGAGCTGTTTTTT.

This clonotype was recorded at least ten times. The J gene is TRBJ1-2, the V gene TRBV6-2 or TRBV6-3, with D maybe TRBD1 (6 bases). Looked up from germline, CDR1 is MNHEY and CDR2 is SVGEGT. The CDR3 contains 16 residues. V gave up 5 bases and J gave up 8 bases, with 24 bases separating them. Here the CDR3 reads CASSNSGDTIFGGYTF. Written as DNA, the CDR3 is TGTGCCAGCAGTAATTCGGGGGACACCATTTTTGGAGGCTACACCTTC.

The rearrangement uses TRBV7-9 and TRBJ2-7; TRBD2 is a possible D gene (6 bases). Trimming cost V 5 bases and J 6 bases, with 17 bases left between them. The CDR3 is 14 amino acids. CDR1 is SEHNR, CDR2 FQNEAQ, per germline (reference sequence). Here the CDR3 DNA reads TGTGCCAGCAGCCTTAACCCCGGGAGATCCGAGCAGTACTTC. The encoded protein is CASSLNPGRSEQYF.

This clonotype appeared many times. The chain links TRBV5-1 to TRBJ2-1; 15 bases align to TRBD2. Germline lookup yields CDR1 SGHRS and CDR2 YFSETQ. The trim removed 4 bases at V and 1 base at J, leaving 6 bases unmatched. The CDR3 loop spans 18 amino acids. The CDR3 region has the DNA TGCGCCAGCAGCGCGGGACTAGCGGGAGGTAGGTCCTACAATGAGCAGTTCTTC. Translation: CASSAGLAGGRSYNEQFF.

V and J are TRBV29-1 and TRBJ1-2, with TRBD1 matching 7 bases. Trimming removed 2 bases from V and 2 bases from J; junction bases left unmatched: 2. In germline, CDR1 is SQVTM, CDR2 ANQGSEA. This CDR3 has 13 residues. Here the CDR3 DNA reads TGCAGCGTTGAACCGGGACAGAACTATGGCTACACCTTC. This encodes CSVEPGQNYGYTF.